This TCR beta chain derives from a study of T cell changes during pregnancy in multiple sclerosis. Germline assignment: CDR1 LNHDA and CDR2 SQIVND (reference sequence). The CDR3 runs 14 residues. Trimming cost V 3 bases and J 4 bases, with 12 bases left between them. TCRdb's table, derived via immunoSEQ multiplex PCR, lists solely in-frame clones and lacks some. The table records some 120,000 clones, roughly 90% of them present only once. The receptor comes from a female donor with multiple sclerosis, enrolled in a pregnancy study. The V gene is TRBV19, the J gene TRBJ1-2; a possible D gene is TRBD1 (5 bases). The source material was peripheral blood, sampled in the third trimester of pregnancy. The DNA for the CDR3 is TGTGCCAGTAGTATCCAAGGGGAGGCCTATGGCTACACCTTC. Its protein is CASSIQGEAYGYTF. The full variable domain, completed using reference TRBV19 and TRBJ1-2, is DGGITQSPKYLFRKEGQNVTLSCEQNLNHDAMYWYRQDPGQGLRLIYYSQIVNDFQKGDIAEGYSVSREKKESFPLTVTSAQKNPTAFYLCASSIQGEAYGYTFGSGTRLTVV.